This TCR beta chain stems from a study of shared T cell receptors in the human thymus (dated by TCRdb to 2020 to 2022). With respect to the entire study: The study investigated the way shared, self-reactive T-cell receptor alpha chains are produced in the human thymus.

Based on the germline V gene, the CDR1 and CDR2 sequences are MDHEN and SYDVKM. Including cysteine and phenylalanine, the CDR3 has 13 amino acids. The kept DNA is CDR3 alone, 39 bases in frame from the first base. V gives up 5 bases and J gives up 8 bases, and the segment between their germline ends measures 15 bases. This clone was observed a handful of times. The specificity of this receptor is unknown. Base qualities are not provided; no much larger clone lies one nucleotide away. Library preparation employed the immunoSEQ multiplex PCR assay. TCRdb limited this immuneACCESS table to in-frame rearrangements with V and J called. A share of clones is missing; checked studies link under half to unresolved V genes, and the rest is unexplained. For this sample there are roughly 550,000 clones; 75% to 80% appear just once. The ten largest clonotypes hold 0.013% of the sample. The same sample was also used in a study of human thymus T cells. As the second publication notes: Donors were immunologically healthy infants undergoing open corrective cardiac surgery for congenital heart defects in Finland. Thymus tissue was obtained as surgical resects removed during corrective cardiac surgery. Usage of V and J gene segments appeared to be biased in both the thymic and the peripheral blood repertoires. The related research found that thymic TCR repertoires overlapped highly between unrelated individuals. The study characterized TCR alpha and beta repertoires from eight infant thymus samples and four related peripheral blood samples. Donor ages ranging from roughly 6 to 244 days were recorded, and more than five male and a couple of female infants were included in the cohort. Thymocytes were freed from the tissue by mechanical means and kept at -70 degrees C as pellets of roughly 9-30 million cells. Genomic DNA was extracted from frozen cell pellets with a QIAsymphony instrument. Using the immunoSEQ multiplex PCR assay, the TCRB and TCRAD loci were amplified from a standardized quantity of quality-controlled genomic DNA. The amplicons spanned the V(D)J region and were long enough to cover the CDR3 and allow V and J genes to be identified. Through the commercial immunoSEQ service, the amplicons were sequenced on an Illumina platform. Corrections for primer bias and sequencing errors followed previously described methods, while TCRAD and TCRB definitions were based on the IMGT database. Analysis of the repertoires was done with immunoSEQ Analyzer 3.0 and VDJTools and included basic statistics, V/J segment usage, diversity estimates, rarefaction and pairwise overlap. Chao1, ChaoE, Efron-Thisted, Shannon and inverse Simpson indices were used to estimate diversity, which was also estimated on datasets down-sampled to the smallest sample. Repertoire overlap was assessed by strict matching of CDR3 nucleotide sequence, V gene and J gene, and clustering was done by Jaccard-based multidimensional scaling. On average, roughly 890,000 unique TCRB clonotypes were obtained from thymus samples, compared with roughly 89,000 from blood samples.

The sequenced sample consisted of thymocytes. The chain was built from TRBV28 and TRBJ1-2; the D gene cannot be named for sure. The receptor was isolated from a boy under two years old with a congenital heart defect. Donor details come from another sample of the same person, matched by shared clones. The CDR3 region: CASSLNSLRGYTF. DNA sequence: TGTGCCAGCAGTCTCAACAGTCTTCGGGGCTACACCTTC.